These T cell receptor beta chains were read from a single sample in a study of T cells in Graves' hyperthyroidism and ophthalmopathy. TCRdb fed the multiplex PCR reads into MiXCR, producing one record per CDR3 protein. The data contain some 360,000 distinct CDR3 sequences, 11% to 15% of them singletons. Source material: blood. The receptors stem from a woman aged 55-69 years with Graves' hyperthyroidism. Both conserved end residues are part of each CDR3. Each record gives: J gene, D gene, clone size, V gene, CDR3 DNA, CDR3 protein. D genes are given only for firm matches. Part of the rows lack a size; the others show once, few, many or a class for expanded clones.

J: TRBJ2-1
D: TRBD1
size: -
V: TRBV6-4
DNA: TGTGCCAGCAGTGAACAGGGGCAGAGTGAGCAGTTCTTC
CDR3: CASSEQGQSEQFF

J: TRBJ2-1
D: -
size: many
V: TRBV7-3
DNA: TGTGCCAGCAAACCCCAGGGGAGTGTCGATGAGCAGTTCTTC
CDR3: CASKPQGSVDEQFF

J: TRBJ2-1
D: -
size: many
V: TRBV11-2
DNA: TGTGCCAGCAGCTTCCTAGCGTATGAGCAGTTCTTC
CDR3: CASSFLAYEQFF

J: TRBJ1-4
D: TRBD1
size: few
V: TRBV20-1
DNA: TGCAGTTCGCAGGGGGCGGCTAATGAAAAACTGTTTTTT
CDR3: CSSQGAANEKLFF

J: TRBJ2-1
D: -
size: many
V: TRBV5-1
DNA: TGCGCCAGCAGCTTGTTGGGGAGGAACTCCCCTCAGTGGTTCTTC
CDR3: CASSLLGRNSPQWFF

J: TRBJ2-5
D: -
size: many
V: TRBV5-6
DNA: TGTGCCAGCAGCTCTCCATCGTCTCCGGAGGGGGGAGAGACCCAGTACTTC
CDR3: CASSSPSSPEGGETQYF

J: TRBJ1-4
D: -
size: -
V: TRBV30
DNA: TGTGCCTGGAGTGTCGGACATACGACTGAAAAACTGTTTTTT
CDR3: CAWSVGHTTEKLFF

J: TRBJ1-5
D: -
size: -
V: TRBV19
DNA: TGTGCCAGTAGTATGCTGGGCAATCAGCCCCAGCATTTT
CDR3: CASSMLGNQPQHF

J: TRBJ2-5
D: -
size: many
V: TRBV5-4
DNA: TGTGCCAGCAGCCCGACTGGGCGGTCGGAGACCCAGTACTTC
CDR3: CASSPTGRSETQYF

J: TRBJ2-1
D: -
size: many
V: TRBV7-2
DNA: TGTGCCAGCACCCAACAGGGTTTTGGCACTGAGCAGTTCTTC
CDR3: CASTQQGFGTEQFF

J: TRBJ2-6
D: -
size: many
V: TRBV30
DNA: TGTGCCTTGAACAGGGCGAGGTACAACGTCCTGACTTTC
CDR3: CALNRARYNVLTF

J: TRBJ2-2
D: TRBD2
size: few
V: TRBV6-1
DNA: TGTGCCAGCAGGGGACTAGCGCAGGTCCTGGCCGGGGAGCTGTTTTTT
CDR3: CASRGLAQVLAGELFF

J: TRBJ1-1
D: -
size: few
V: TRBV28
DNA: TGTGCCAGCACCCCTGAAGGGGAGAACACTGAAGCTTTCTTT
CDR3: CASTPEGENTEAFF

J: TRBJ2-3
D: -
size: few
V: TRBV7-2
DNA: TGTACCAGCAGCTTAGTGGGTTTTCGGAAACGGGGAAACACAGATACGCAGTATTTT
CDR3: CTSSLVGFRKRGNTDTQYF

J: TRBJ2-3
D: -
size: many
V: TRBV7-9
DNA: TGTGCCAGCAGCCTTAGCTGGGTCGGCACAGATACGCAGTATTTT
CDR3: CASSLSWVGTDTQYF

J: TRBJ2-1
D: -
size: many
V: TRBV7-9
DNA: TGTGCCAGCAGCTTAGGGGCATACAATGAGCAGTTCTTC
CDR3: CASSLGAYNEQFF

J: TRBJ1-1
D: TRBD1
size: many
V: TRBV2
DNA: TGTGCCAGCACCCCCGGGACAGGAAACACTGAAGCTTTCTTT
CDR3: CASTPGTGNTEAFF

J: TRBJ2-1
D: TRBD1
size: -
V: TRBV28
DNA: TGTGCCAGCAGTTTTGTCGCCGGGACAGGCTCCTACAATGAGCAGTTCTTC
CDR3: CASSFVAGTGSYNEQFF

J: TRBJ2-3
D: -
size: few
V: TRBV27
DNA: TGTGCCAGCAGTTTAACGGGACTCTTGATTAGCACAGATACGCAGTATTTT
CDR3: CASSLTGLLISTDTQYF

J: TRBJ2-7
D: TRBD2
size: many
V: TRBV27
DNA: TGTGCCAGCAGTTTAAGAGCGGGAGGGACGAGCTCCTACGAGCAGTACTTC
CDR3: CASSLRAGGTSSYEQYF

J: TRBJ2-2
D: TRBD1
size: -
V: TRBV12-3/TRBV12-4
DNA: TGTGCCAGCAGTTTTAACAGGGGCGGGGAGCTGTTTTTT
CDR3: CASSFNRGGELFF

J: TRBJ2-1
D: TRBD2
size: many
V: TRBV2
DNA: TGTGCCAGCAGTTTAGCGGGAGGGCCTAAGGAGTACAATGAGCAGTTCTTC
CDR3: CASSLAGGPKEYNEQFF

J: TRBJ2-1
D: -
size: many
V: TRBV18
DNA: TGTGCCAGCTCACCAAGGGCAAGTACTGAGCAGTTCTTC
CDR3: CASSPRASTEQFF

J: TRBJ2-5
D: -
size: -
V: TRBV5-8
DNA: TGTGCCAGCAGCTACTCTAGCCGGAGTGAGACCCAGTACTTC
CDR3: CASSYSSRSETQYF

J: TRBJ2-2
D: -
size: -
V: TRBV7-9
DNA: TGTGCCAGCAGCTTATTCTCCCCAAGGAGGACCGGGGAGCTGTTTTTT
CDR3: CASSLFSPRRTGELFF

J: TRBJ1-1
D: -
size: few
V: TRBV7-8
DNA: TGTGCCAGCAGCCCTCGACACTACACTGAAGCTTTCTTT
CDR3: CASSPRHYTEAFF

J: TRBJ2-2
D: -
size: few
V: TRBV12-3/TRBV12-4
DNA: TGTGCCTTCTGGGGGGACACCGGGGAGCTGTTTTTT
CDR3: CAFWGDTGELFF

J: TRBJ1-6
D: TRBD1
size: many
V: TRBV10-3
DNA: TGTGCCATCAGTGCGGACAGGGGTGATTCACCCCTCCACTTT
CDR3: CAISADRGDSPLHF

J: TRBJ1-2
D: -
size: many
V: TRBV19
DNA: TGTGCCAGCAGCCGCGACGGTAACTATGGCTACACCTTC
CDR3: CASSRDGNYGYTF

J: TRBJ2-1
D: TRBD2
size: many
V: TRBV3-1
DNA: TGTGCCAGCAGCCAAGAATCAAGCGGGGCTGAGCAGTTCTTC
CDR3: CASSQESSGAEQFF

J: TRBJ2-7
D: TRBD2
size: few
V: TRBV4-1
DNA: TGCGCCAGCGGGTCTTTTAGCGGGAGTTTCCCCGAGCAGTACTTC
CDR3: CASGSFSGSFPEQYF

J: TRBJ2-1
D: TRBD2
size: few
V: TRBV7-2
DNA: TGTGCCAGCAGCTCGGGGGGACTAGCGTCCTACAATGAGCAGTTCTTC
CDR3: CASSSGGLASYNEQFF

J: TRBJ1-2
D: -
size: -
V: TRBV12-3/TRBV12-4
DNA: TGTGCCAGCAGTTTTAGGACCTATGGCTACACCTTC
CDR3: CASSFRTYGYTF

J: TRBJ2-7
D: TRBD2
size: many
V: TRBV20-1
DNA: TGCAGTGCTAGAGCCGGGACTAGCGGTTACTACGAGCAGTACTTC
CDR3: CSARAGTSGYYEQYF

J: TRBJ2-5
D: TRBD2
size: -
V: TRBV20-1
DNA: TGCAGTGCTAGCCCATGGTGGGACTCTAGCGGAGGAACCCAAGAGACCCAGTACTTC
CDR3: CSASPWWDSSGGTQETQYF

J: TRBJ2-7
D: -
size: -
V: TRBV12-5
DNA: TGTGCTAGTGGTTTGGTAGGTGAGTTTGGGAGCTCCTACAATGAGCAGTACTTC
CDR3: CASGLVGEFGSSYNEQYF

J: TRBJ2-5
D: TRBD2
size: -
V: TRBV13
DNA: TGTGCCAGCAGCGCCAGTCCGGGACTAGCGGAGCCTCCAGAGACCCAGTACTTC
CDR3: CASSASPGLAEPPETQYF

J: TRBJ2-5
D: -
size: many
V: TRBV6-1
DNA: TGTGCCAGCGGGGGCGCCGCCCTCCCGAGGGAGACCCAGTACTTC
CDR3: CASGGAALPRETQYF

J: TRBJ2-5
D: -
size: many
V: TRBV30
DNA: TGTGCCTGGAGTGTTTCGGGGCAAGAGACCCAGTACTTC
CDR3: CAWSVSGQETQYF

J: TRBJ2-1
D: TRBD2
size: -
V: TRBV9
DNA: TGTGCCAGCAGCGTTAGCGGGACTAGCGTAAATGAGCAGTTCTTC
CDR3: CASSVSGTSVNEQFF

J: TRBJ2-7
D: -
size: many
V: TRBV7-9
DNA: TGTGCCAGCAGTTTAGTGGCTGCCTACGAGCAGTACTTC
CDR3: CASSLVAAYEQYF

J: TRBJ1-2
D: -
size: few
V: TRBV27
DNA: TGTGCCAGCAGTCATGGGGCGTCTAACTATGGCTACACCTTC
CDR3: CASSHGASNYGYTF

J: TRBJ1-6
D: -
size: few
V: TRBV10-3
DNA: TGTGCCATCAGTGACAGACAGAATTCACCCCTCCACTTT
CDR3: CAISDRQNSPLHF

J: TRBJ2-7
D: TRBD1
size: few
V: TRBV5-1
DNA: TGCGCCAGCAGCCCGGGACAGACGAGTTACAATGAGCAGTACTTC
CDR3: CASSPGQTSYNEQYF

J: TRBJ1-5
D: TRBD1
size: many
V: TRBV28
DNA: TGTGCCAGCAGTTTGCCTTCAGGGGGTGGTCAGCCCCAGCATTTT
CDR3: CASSLPSGGGQPQHF

J: TRBJ2-1
D: -
size: many
V: TRBV30
DNA: TGTGCCTGGAGAGGGGGCTCCTACAATGAGCAGTTCTTC
CDR3: CAWRGGSYNEQFF

J: TRBJ2-1
D: TRBD2
size: -
V: TRBV29-1
DNA: TGCAGCGTTAGGACTAGCGGGACGGGGGGTGAGCAGTTCTTC
CDR3: CSVRTSGTGGEQFF

J: TRBJ2-1
D: TRBD1
size: many
V: TRBV6-2/TRBV6-3
DNA: TGTGCCAGCAGTTATCCGGACAGGGGGAGCGATGAGCAGTTCTTC
CDR3: CASSYPDRGSDEQFF

J: TRBJ2-7
D: -
size: few
V: TRBV5-6
DNA: TGTGCCAGCAGCTTGTGGGTCCAGGGGGGTCTTAGTAAGCAGTACTTC
CDR3: CASSLWVQGGLSKQYF